The clone carrying this T cell receptor beta chain was picked up many times. No antigen is known for it. TCRdb recomputed calls from the multiplex PCR reads with MiXCR, one row per CDR3 protein. The repertoire consists of over 250,000 distinct CDR3 sequences, with 30% occurring once and the leading ten covering about 1%. Axillary draining lymph nodes of breast cancer patients supplied the node samples. From germline, CDR1 is SGHRS and CDR2 YFSETQ. The CDR3 is 14 amino acids. V was trimmed by 2 bases and J by 5 bases, leaving 11 bases between them. The source of the sample is a study of breast tumors, draining lymph nodes, adjacent tissues. Study-wide points: Data fit most tumor T cells coming from lymph node, expanding in tumor. Compared with lymph nodes, tumors were less diverse; compared with nontumor tissue, more. Luminal-like breast cancer showed significantly greater tumor-nontumor repertoire similarity than basal-like breast cancer did.

J is TRBJ2-1 and V is TRBV5-1; D uncertain. This TCR came from a female donor with breast cancer. Some clones in this sample may be carry-over from other donors' samples. Material: axillary lymph node tissue. The DNA for the CDR3 is TGCGCCAGCAGCTTTGGTCTATCCAACAATGAGCAGTTCTTC. This sequence encodes CASSFGLSNNEQFF.